This T cell receptor beta chain came from a study of blood T cell repertoires in COVID-19. Recruits, aged 18 to 89 years, lived in 24 US areas. Donors were grouped by their self-reported clinical history. Recovered status in Cohort 3 required two negative PCRs, clearance, or symptom resolution. The CDR3 spans 14 residues. Germline V gene data show CDR1 as SGHNT and CDR2 as YENEEA. The J segment lost 6 bases and the V segment lost 5 bases, leaving 6 bases of the junction unmatched. As originally analysed: Amplification of reference gene primers was used by the study to estimate nucleated cell counts. Produced via immunoSEQ multiplex PCR; TCRdb's table is partial and in-frame only. That table supplies the V and J calls and clone size; D and trimming were determined from the DNA. The data show a few hundred thousand clones, 70% to 90% seen once.

V is TRBV11-3 and J is TRBJ2-1; 8 bases fit TRBD2. The sample comprised PBMCs or T cells enriched from blood (not recorded which). The receptor was isolated from a man aged 25-45 years who had recovered from COVID-19. Here the CDR3 DNA reads TGTGCCAGCAGCCCCCAGACTAGCGTCAATGAGCAGTTCTTC. It codes for CASSPQTSVNEQFF.